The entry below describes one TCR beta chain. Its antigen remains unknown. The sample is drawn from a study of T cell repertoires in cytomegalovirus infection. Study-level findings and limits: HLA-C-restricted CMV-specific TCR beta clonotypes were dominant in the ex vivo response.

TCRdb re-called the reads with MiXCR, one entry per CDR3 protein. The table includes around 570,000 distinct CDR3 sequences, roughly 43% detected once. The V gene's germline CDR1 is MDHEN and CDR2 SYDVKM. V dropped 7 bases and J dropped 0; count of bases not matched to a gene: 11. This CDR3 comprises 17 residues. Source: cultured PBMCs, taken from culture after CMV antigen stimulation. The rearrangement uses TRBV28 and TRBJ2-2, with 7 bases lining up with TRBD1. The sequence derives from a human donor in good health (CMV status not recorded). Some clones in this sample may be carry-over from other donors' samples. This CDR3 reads CASTLIPDRPNTGELFF. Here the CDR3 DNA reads TGTGCCAGCACCCTAATCCCGGACAGGCCGAACACCGGGGAGCTGTTTTTT. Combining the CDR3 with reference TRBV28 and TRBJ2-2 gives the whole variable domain DVKVTQSSRYLVKRTGEKVFLECVQDMDHENMFWYRQDPGLGLRLIYFSYDVKMKEKGDIPEGYSVSREKKERFSLILESASTNQTSMYLCASTLIPDRPNTGELFFGEGSRLTVL.